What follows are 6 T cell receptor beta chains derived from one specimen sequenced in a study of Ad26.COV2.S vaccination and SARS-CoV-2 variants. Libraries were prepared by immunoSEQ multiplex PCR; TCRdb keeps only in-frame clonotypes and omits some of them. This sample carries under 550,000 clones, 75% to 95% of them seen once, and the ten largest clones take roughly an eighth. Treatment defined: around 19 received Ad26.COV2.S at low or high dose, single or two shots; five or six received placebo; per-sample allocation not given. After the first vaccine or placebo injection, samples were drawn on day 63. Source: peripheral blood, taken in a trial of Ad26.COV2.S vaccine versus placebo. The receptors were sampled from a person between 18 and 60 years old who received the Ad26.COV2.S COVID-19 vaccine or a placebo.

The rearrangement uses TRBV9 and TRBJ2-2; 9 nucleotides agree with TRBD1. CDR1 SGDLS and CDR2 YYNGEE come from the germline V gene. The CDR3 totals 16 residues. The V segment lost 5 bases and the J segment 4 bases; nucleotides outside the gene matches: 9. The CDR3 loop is CASSQVQGALTGELFF. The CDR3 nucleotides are TGTGCCAGCAGTCAAGTACAGGGGGCGCTCACCGGGGAGCTGTTTTTT.

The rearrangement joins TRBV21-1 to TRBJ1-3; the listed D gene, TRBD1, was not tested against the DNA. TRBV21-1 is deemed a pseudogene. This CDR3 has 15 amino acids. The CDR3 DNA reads TGTGCCAGCAGCCCGACAGAAAGCTCTGGAAACACCATATATTTT. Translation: CASSPTESSGNTIYF.

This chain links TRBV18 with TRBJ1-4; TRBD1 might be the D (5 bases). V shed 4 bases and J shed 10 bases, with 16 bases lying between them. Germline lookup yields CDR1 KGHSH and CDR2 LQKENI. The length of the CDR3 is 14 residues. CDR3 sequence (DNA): TGTGCCAGCTCACACGGGACGGAGAAGGGAAAACTGTTTTTT. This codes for CASSHGTEKGKLFF.

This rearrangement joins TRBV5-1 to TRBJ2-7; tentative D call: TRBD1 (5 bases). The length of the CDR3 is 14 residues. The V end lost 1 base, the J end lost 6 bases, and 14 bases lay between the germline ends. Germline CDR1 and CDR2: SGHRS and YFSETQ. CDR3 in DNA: TGCGCCAGCAGCTTGACAAGGGGTCACTCCGAGCAGTACTTC. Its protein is CASSLTRGHSEQYF.

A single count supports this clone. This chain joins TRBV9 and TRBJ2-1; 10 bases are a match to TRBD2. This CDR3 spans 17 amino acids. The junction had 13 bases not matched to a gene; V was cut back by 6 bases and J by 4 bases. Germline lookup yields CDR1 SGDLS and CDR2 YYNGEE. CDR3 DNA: TGTGCCAGCACGGGGTCTAGCGGGAGCATGTCTTACAATGAGCAGTTCTTC. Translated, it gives CASTGSSGSMSYNEQFF. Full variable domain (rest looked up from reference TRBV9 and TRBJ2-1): DSGVTQTPKHLITATGQRVTLRCSPRSGDLSVYWYQQSLDQGLQFLIQYYNGEERAKGNILERFSAQQFPDLHSELNLSSLELGDSALYFCASTGSSGSMSYNEQFFGPGTRLTVL.

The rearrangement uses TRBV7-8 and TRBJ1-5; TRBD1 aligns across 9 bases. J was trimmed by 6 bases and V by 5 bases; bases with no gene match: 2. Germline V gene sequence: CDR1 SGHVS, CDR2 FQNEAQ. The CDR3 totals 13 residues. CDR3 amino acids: CASSGTGSQPQHF. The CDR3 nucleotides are TGTGCCAGCAGCGGGACAGGGAGTCAGCCCCAGCATTTT.